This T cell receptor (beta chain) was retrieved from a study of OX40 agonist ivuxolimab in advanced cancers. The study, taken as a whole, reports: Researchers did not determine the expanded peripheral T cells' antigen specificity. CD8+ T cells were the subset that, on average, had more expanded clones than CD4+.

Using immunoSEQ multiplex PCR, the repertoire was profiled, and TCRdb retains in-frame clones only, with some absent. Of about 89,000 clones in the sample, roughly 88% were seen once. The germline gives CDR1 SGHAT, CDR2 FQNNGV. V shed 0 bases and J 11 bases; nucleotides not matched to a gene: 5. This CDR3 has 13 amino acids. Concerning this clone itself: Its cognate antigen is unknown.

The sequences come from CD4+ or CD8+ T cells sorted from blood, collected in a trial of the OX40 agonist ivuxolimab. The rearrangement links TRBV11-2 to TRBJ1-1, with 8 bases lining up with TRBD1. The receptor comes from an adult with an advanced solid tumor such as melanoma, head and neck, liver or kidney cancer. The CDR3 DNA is TGTGCCAGCAGCTTAGACGGGACAGGTGGGGCTTTCTTT. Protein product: CASSLDGTGGAFF.